Listed here are 17 T cell receptor beta chains from one sample, sequenced in a study of blood T cell repertoires in COVID-19 (dated by TCRdb to 2018 to 2021). The library was prepared using the immunoSEQ multiplex PCR assay. TCRdb took this table from immuneACCESS and kept in-frame rearrangements with V and J called. Such tables lack part of the clones; where checked against another copy, unresolved V genes explain under half of the gap, and the rest is unexplained. The sample table holds about 76,000 clones, of which 80% to 90% were seen once. Jointly, the top ten make up roughly 9.8% of the sample. Source material: peripheral blood. These receptors all come from a man aged 60-69 years with COVID-19, enrolled during active disease.

CDR3 sequence (DNA): TGTGCCAGCAGCTATACAGGGGAACTGACCTACGAGCAGTACTTC. It yields the protein CASSYTGELTYEQYF. The chain recombines TRBV7-9 with TRBJ2-7; 7 bases are a match to TRBD1. Germline lookup yields CDR1 SEHNR and CDR2 FQNEAQ (reference sequence). V shed 4 bases, J shed 2 bases, and the junction held 8 bases outside the gene matches. There are 15 residues in the CDR3.

The chain joins TRBV2 to TRBJ2-2; tentatively, D is TRBD1 (6 bases). This CDR3 has 15 amino acids. V lost 7 bases and J lost 4, with 16 bases in between. Germline assignment: CDR1 SNHLY and CDR2 FYNNEI. CDR3 sequence (DNA): TGTGCCAGCATCGCTTCGGACAGCGCCACCGGGGAGCTGTTTTTT. Translating it yields CASIASDSATGELFF.

The table lists this clone with a count of one. The gene calls are TRBV30 and TRBJ2-3; D unclear. This CDR3 contains 16 residues. Germline V gene sequence: CDR1 GTSNPN, CDR2 SVGIG (reference sequence). V was clipped by 0 bases and J by 0 bases, with 13 bases between them. The CDR3 coding sequence is TGTGCCTGGAGTGTACATTGGCGGTGGAGCACAGATACGCAGTATTTT. Residues: CAWSVHWRWSTDTQYF.

Remarks on this clone: Other nucleotide sequences from this sample produce the same CDR3. The rearrangement links TRBV9 to TRBJ2-5; D gene uncertain. The V gene lost 0 bases and the J gene lost 4 bases, with 13 bases spanning the gap. Germline CDR1 and CDR2: SGDLS and YYNGEE. The CDR3 length is 15 residues. CDR3 sequence (DNA): TGTGCCAGCAGCGTAGCCACCACTTCGGGAGAGACCCAGTACTTC. Translation: CASSVATTSGETQYF.

V gene TRBV7-9 combines with J gene TRBJ1-2, with 12 nucleotides matching TRBD1. The J segment lost 7 bases and the V segment lost 5 bases, leaving 5 bases of the junction unmatched. This CDR3 is 14 amino acids long. The germline V gene encodes CDR1 SEHNR and CDR2 FQNEAQ (reference sequence). The CDR3 DNA sequence: TGTGCCAGCAGCCCGGGACAGGGGGCCTCTGGCTACACCTTC. The encoded protein is CASSPGQGASGYTF.

V usage is TRBV19 and J usage is TRBJ2-2; 10 nucleotides align to TRBD2. Germline CDR1 reads LNHDA; CDR2 reads SQIVND (reference sequence). V lost 7 bases and J lost 3; bases outside the gene matches: 8. The CDR3 sequence is 16 residues long. This CDR3 reads CASISGRASDTGELFF. The DNA of the CDR3 is TGTGCCAGTATAAGCGGGAGGGCCTCAGACACCGGGGAGCTGTTTTTT.

In DNA form, the CDR3 reads TGTGCCAGCAGCCAGCGGGAGGGTAGCTACGAGCAGTACTTC. Its protein product is CASSQREGSYEQYF. The gene calls are TRBV3-1 (or the pseudogene TRBV3-2) and TRBJ2-7; 9 nucleotides line up with TRBD2. This CDR3 has 14 amino acids. The trim removed 3 bases at V and 3 bases at J, leaving 3 bases unmatched. The germline CDR1 and CDR2 sequences are LGHDT and YNNKEL (reference sequence).

The chain recombines TRBV14 with TRBJ2-1, with D possibly TRBD2 on 5 matching bases. V lost 3 bases, J lost 10 bases, and 13 bases lay in between. The CDR3 consists of 13 residues. The germline CDR1 and CDR2 sequences are SGHDN and FVKESK. The CDR3 here is CASSQPLAREQFF. The CDR3 DNA reads TGTGCCAGCAGCCAGCCTCTAGCAAGGGAGCAGTTCTTC.

The rearrangement joins TRBV6-1 to TRBJ2-7; the match to TRBD1 covers 8 bases. The CDR3 length is 15 residues. Germline assignment: CDR1 MNHNS and CDR2 SASEGT. Unmatched junction bases numbered 5, after V lost 1 base and J lost 3 bases. In nucleotides, the CDR3 is TGTGCCAGCAGTGAAGGATCAGGACAGGGCTACGAGCAGTACTTC. Its protein product is CASSEGSGQGYEQYF.

For the CDR3, the DNA is TGTGCCACCAGTACCCGGGAAACTAACTATGGCTACACCTTC. This translates into CATSTRETNYGYTF. The chain couples TRBV24-1 to TRBJ1-2; no clear D. V lost 6 bases, J lost 0 bases, and 10 bases lay in between. The CDR3 is 14 residues long. Looked up from germline, CDR1 is KGHDR and CDR2 is SFDVKD.

V gene TRBV19 combines with J gene TRBJ1-2; weak D call: TRBD1 (5 bases). The length of the CDR3 is 14 residues. CDR1 LNHDA and CDR2 SQIVND come from the germline V gene (reference sequence). Trimming took 5 bases from V and 2 from J, leaving 12 bases between them. CDR3 nucleotides: TGTGCCAGTAGTCGCGACAGCTTAAACTATGGCTACACCTTC. It codes for CASSRDSLNYGYTF.

V usage is TRBV18 and J usage is TRBJ1-3; D not resolved. This CDR3 is 15 amino acids long. The germline V gene has CDR1 KGHSH and CDR2 LQKENI. Trimming left V 2 bases short and J 2 bases short, with 10 bases between. The CDR3 loop is CASSPVRETGNTIYF. CDR3 nucleotide sequence: TGTGCCAGCTCACCAGTTCGGGAAACTGGAAACACCATATATTTT. The full variable domain, rest sourced from reference TRBV18 and TRBJ1-3, is NAGVMQNPRHLVRRRGQEARLRCSPMKGHSHVYWYRQLPEEGLKFMVYLQKENIIDESGMPKERFSAEFPKEGPSILRIQQVVRGDSAAYFCASSPVRETGNTIYFGEGSWLTVV.

The CDR3 reads CASSLRDLETQYF. The CDR3 bases are TGTGCCAGCAGCTTAAGAGATCTAGAGACCCAGTACTTC. The rearrangement links TRBV7-3 to TRBJ2-5, with no clear D. The CDR3 spans 13 residues. Trimming removed 1 base at V and 4 bases at J, with 7 bases between. Germline CDR1 SGHTA, CDR2 FQGTGA.

This clone was seen just once. The rearrangement links TRBV18 to TRBJ2-7; perhaps TRBD1 as D (5 bases). The CDR3 is 15 residues long. Trimming took 3 bases from V and 0 from J, leaving 12 bases between them. Germline CDR1 KGHSH, CDR2 LQKENI. This CDR3 reads CASSPTGTTSYEQYF. The CDR3 nucleotides read TGTGCCAGCTCACCCACAGGAACTACCTCCTACGAGCAGTACTTC.

This clone has a single count. V usage is TRBV10-2 and J usage is TRBJ1-5; no clear D gene. The V end lost 6 bases, the J end lost 4 bases, and 7 bases lay between the germline ends. Germline CDR1 WSHSY, CDR2 SAAADI. The CDR3 runs 12 residues. CDR3 sequence (DNA): TGCGCCAGCAGCTCCGAGAATCAGCCCCAGCATTTT. It codes for CASSSENQPQHF.

The sample holds one count of this clone. The chain carries TRBV3-1 (or the pseudogene TRBV3-2) and TRBJ2-3; tentatively, D is TRBD2 (7 bases). The CDR3 is 17 residues long. CDR1 is LGHDT, CDR2 YNNKEL, per germline (reference sequence). The V end lost 0 bases, the J end lost 12 bases, and 25 bases lay between the germline ends. The CDR3, as DNA: TGTGCCAGCAGCCAAGATCGGGGGGCAACAAACCGCCCTACACAGTATTTT. The encoded protein is CASSQDRGATNRPTQYF.

J is TRBJ1-2 and V is TRBV10-3, with 7 bases aligning to TRBD1. Trimming at V came to 4 bases and at J to 0 bases, leaving 5 bases not matched to a gene. The germline gives CDR1 ENHRY, CDR2 SYGVKD. There are 15 residues in the CDR3. The CDR3 coding sequence is TGTGCCATCAGTGCATCTCAGGGGGCTAACTATGGCTACACCTTC. The encoded protein is CAISASQGANYGYTF.